These 22 T cell receptor beta chains originate from one sample sequenced in a study of blood T cell repertoires in COVID-19. Assay: immunoSEQ multiplex PCR; the TCRdb copy retains only in-frame clones and omits some. The sample carries 190,000 or so clones, 80% to 90% recorded once. The sample consisted of PBMCs or T cells enriched from blood (not recorded which). The receptors come from a man aged 40-50 years who had recovered from COVID-19.

V gene TRBV27 combines with J gene TRBJ1-2, with 9 bases lining up with TRBD1. CDR1 and CDR2 from the germline V gene are MNHEY and SMNVEV (reference sequence). The ends lost 4 bases at V and 4 bases at J; junction bases unmatched: 13. This CDR3 spans 17 amino acids. Here the CDR3 reads CASSSSGTGYESYGYTF. CDR3 in DNA: TGTGCCAGCAGTTCTTCCGGGACAGGGTATGAGAGCTATGGCTACACCTTC.

The chain has TRBV5-1 and TRBJ1-4; D perhaps matches TRBD1 (6 bases). V lost 4 bases and J 0 bases, leaving 13 bases between the germline ends. The CDR3 runs 16 residues. Germline loops: CDR1 SGHRS, CDR2 YFSETQ. The CDR3 sequence is CASSPGQIATNEKLFF. The CDR3 region has the DNA TGCGCCAGCAGCCCCGGACAGATAGCAACTAATGAAAAACTGTTTTTT.

V and J are TRBV9 and TRBJ1-4; D gene unclear. Germline CDR1 SGDLS, CDR2 YYNGEE. The CDR3 extends over 15 amino acids. V shed 1 base and J shed 5 bases, with 12 bases lying between them. Here the CDR3 DNA reads TGTGCCAGCAGCGTATCACCAGCGTCAAATGAAAAACTGTTTTTT. Protein sequence: CASSVSPASNEKLFF. Filled out from reference TRBV9 and TRBJ1-4, the complete variable domain reads DSGVTQTPKHLITATGQRVTLRCSPRSGDLSVYWYQQSLDQGLQFLIQYYNGEERAKGNILERFSAQQFPDLHSELNLSSLELGDSALYFCASSVSPASNEKLFFGSGTQLSVL.

This clone was seen only a few times. The V gene is TRBV4-1, the J gene TRBJ1-5, with D uncertain. Germline V lookup: CDR1 MGHRA, CDR2 YSYEKL. The ends were cut back, 3 bases at V and 4 bases at J, with 4 bases in the middle. The CDR3 runs 12 residues. CDR3: CASSHLNQPQHF. CDR3 in DNA: TGCGCCAGCAGCCACTTGAATCAGCCCCAGCATTTT.

This clone has a single count. The chain recombines TRBV24-1 with TRBJ2-1; D may be TRBD2 (5 bases). The CDR3 runs to 13 residues. CDR1 and CDR2 (germline): KGHDR, SFDVKD. Trimming pared 6 bases from V and 2 bases from J, leaving 7 bases between. This CDR3 reads CATSRGAYNEQFF. The CDR3 DNA is TGTGCCACCAGTCGGGGAGCCTACAATGAGCAGTTCTTC.

This chain joins TRBV5-6 and TRBJ2-2, with D tentatively TRBD2 (5 bases). V lost 2 bases and J lost 4, with 15 bases in between. The germline V gene encodes CDR1 SGHDT and CDR2 YYEEEE. The length of the CDR3 is 16 residues. CDR3 coding DNA: TGTGCCAGCAGCTTACGACGAAGTCGGGGCACCGGGGAGCTGTTTTTT. Amino acid sequence: CASSLRRSRGTGELFF. Variable domain in full (rest from reference TRBV5-6 and TRBJ2-2): DAGVTQSPTHLIKTRGQQVTLRCSPKSGHDTVSWYQQALGQGPQFIFQYYEEEERQRGNFPDRFSGHQFPNYSSELNVNALLLGDSALYLCASSLRRSRGTGELFFGEGSRLTVL.

This chain joins TRBV9 and TRBJ2-2, with D possibly matching TRBD1 (6 bases). The V gene's germline CDR1 is SGDLS and CDR2 YYNGEE. The CDR3 is 15 residues long. V shed 1 base and J shed 3 bases, with 10 bases lying between them. The CDR3 DNA follows: TGTGCCAGCAGCGTACAGGGGCGGGACACCGGGGAGCTGTTTTTT. This translates into CASSVQGRDTGELFF. Drawing the rest from reference TRBV9 and TRBJ2-2, the complete variable domain is DSGVTQTPKHLITATGQRVTLRCSPRSGDLSVYWYQQSLDQGLQFLIQYYNGEERAKGNILERFSAQQFPDLHSELNLSSLELGDSALYFCASSVQGRDTGELFFGEGSRLTVL.

The rearrangement joins TRBV6-5 to TRBJ2-7; 8 nucleotides line up with TRBD1. CDR1 is MNHEY and CDR2 is SVGAGI in the germline V gene. The CDR3 extends over 14 amino acids. J was trimmed by 3 bases and V by 2 bases; bases with no gene match: 3. CDR3 sequence: CASSYRDRLYEQYF. Here the CDR3 DNA reads TGTGCCAGCAGTTACCGGGACAGGCTCTACGAGCAGTACTTC.

This clone has more than one count but fewer than ten. The chain carries TRBV5-1 and TRBJ2-3; the D gene is possibly TRBD2 (5 bases). The germline CDR1 and CDR2 sequences are SGHRS and YFSETQ. The CDR3 is made up of 14 amino acids. V shed 0 bases and J shed 4 bases, with 9 bases lying between them. This chain's CDR3 is CASSLGGLADTQYF. The DNA of the CDR3 is TGCGCCAGCAGCTTGGGCGGGCTCGCAGATACGCAGTATTTT.

This sequence joins TRBV6-5 and TRBJ1-1; D is possibly TRBD1 (5 bases). Germline V gene sequence: CDR1 MNHEY, CDR2 SVGAGI. The CDR3 covers 14 residues. V lost 6 bases to trimming and J lost 1 base, with 12 bases between them. CDR3 in DNA: TGTGCCAGCAGCTCCGTAAGGGGGAACACTGAAGCTTTCTTT. This codes for CASSSVRGNTEAFF.

The chain's CDR3 is CASSPRQATGYGYTF. The CDR3 nucleotides read TGTGCCAGCTCACCACGGCAGGCGACCGGCTATGGCTACACCTTC. This chain uses TRBV18 with TRBJ1-2; D is unresolved. This CDR3 is built from 15 residues. Trimming left V 1 base short and J 4 bases short, with 13 bases between. Germline V lookup: CDR1 KGHSH, CDR2 LQKENI.

This chain uses TRBV21-1 with TRBJ2-7; TRBD1 reflects the table's D call only, with no check against the DNA. TRBV21-1 is assigned pseudogene status. This CDR3 spans 16 amino acids. The CDR3 DNA is TGTGCCAGCAGCAAAGAAAGACAGGGTATAGGATACGAGCAGTACGTC. This sequence encodes CASSKERQGIGYEQYV.

The CDR3: CASSYSWTGGSPQHF. The DNA of the CDR3 is TGTGCCAGCAGTTACTCGTGGACAGGGGGATCGCCCCAGCATTTT. This rearrangement joins TRBV6-5 to TRBJ1-5; 10 bases match TRBD1. This CDR3 is built from 15 residues. Unmatched junction bases numbered 5, after V lost 0 bases and J lost 9 bases. Germline loops: CDR1 MNHEY, CDR2 SVGAGI.

The chain combines TRBV3-1 (or the pseudogene TRBV3-2) with TRBJ2-7, with D tentatively TRBD1 (6 bases). Germline CDR1 and CDR2: LGHDT and YNNKEL (reference sequence). Trimming removed 3 bases at V and 2 bases at J, with 11 bases between. This CDR3 region has 14 residues. CDR3 DNA: TGTGCCAGCAGCCACGCGGACAGTCCCTACGAGCAGTACTTC. Its translation: CASSHADSPYEQYF.

V is TRBV11-3 and J is TRBJ2-3; TRBD1 aligns across 9 bases. The CDR3 spans 15 residues. V lost 5 bases and J lost 4; bases outside the gene matches: 7. Per the germline V gene, CDR1 is SGHNT and CDR2 is YENEEA. CDR3 coding DNA: TGTGCCAGCAGCAAATCTACAGGGGGCCCAGATACGCAGTATTTT. It specifies CASSKSTGGPDTQYF. Supplemented by reference TRBV11-3 and TRBJ2-3, the full variable domain reads EAGVVQSPRYKIIEKKQPVAFWCNPISGHNTLYWYLQNLGQGPELLIRYENEEAVDDSQLPKDRFSAERLKGVDSTLKIQPAELGDSAVYLCASSKSTGGPDTQYFGPGTRLTVL.

V and J are TRBV3-1 (or the pseudogene TRBV3-2) and TRBJ2-7; TRBD2 matches at 8 bases. The CDR3 is made up of 13 amino acids. Trimming cost V 5 bases and J 4 bases; bases outside gene matches: 4. The germline V gene encodes CDR1 LGHDT and CDR2 YNNKEL (reference sequence). CDR3 loop: CASSNSGSYEQYV. DNA for the CDR3: TGTGCCAGCAGCAACAGCGGGAGTTACGAGCAGTACGTC.

This chain joins TRBV12-5 and TRBJ1-2; 8 bases are a match to TRBD1. The CDR3 is 13 amino acids. Per germline, CDR1 LGHNT and CDR2 FRNRAP. The ends lost 0 bases at V and 7 bases at J; junction bases unmatched: 1. The chain's CDR3 is CASGLVQGVGYTF. The CDR3 DNA follows: TGTGCTAGTGGTTTGGTACAGGGGGTTGGCTACACCTTC. Drawing the rest from reference TRBV12-5 and TRBJ1-2, the complete variable domain is DARVTQTPRHKVTEMGQEVTMRCQPILGHNTVFWYRQTMMQGLELLAYFRNRAPLDDSGMPKDRFSAEMPDATLATLKIQPSEPRDSAVYFCASGLVQGVGYTFGSGTRLTVV.

This CDR3 reads CAISEGPGHSYGYTF. In DNA form, the CDR3 reads TGTGCCATCAGTGAGGGACCGGGACACAGCTATGGCTACACCTTC. The chain has TRBV10-3 and TRBJ1-2, with D perhaps TRBD1 (6 bases). V lost 2 bases and J 4 bases, leaving 14 bases between the germline ends. CDR3 length: 15 amino acids. Germline lookup yields CDR1 ENHRY and CDR2 SYGVKD.

This sequence joins TRBV3-1 (or the pseudogene TRBV3-2) and TRBJ1-2; D remains unclear. The ends were cut back, 4 bases at V and 3 bases at J, with 15 bases in the middle. Germline V gives CDR1 LGHDT, CDR2 YNNKEL (reference sequence). CDR3 size: 15 residues. Written as DNA, the CDR3 is TGTGCCAGCAGCCCCAGACCGGGGTTGGACTATGGCTACACCTTC. Amino acids: CASSPRPGLDYGYTF.

As to this clone: This same CDR3 is encoded by further DNA sequences in the sample. This chain links TRBV5-1 with TRBJ2-5; 11 bases line up with TRBD1. The length of the CDR3 is 15 residues. From germline, CDR1 is SGHRS and CDR2 YFSETQ. Trimming removed 2 bases from V and 4 bases from J; junction bases left unmatched: 4. The CDR3, as DNA: TGCGCCAGCAGCTTCGGGACAGGGGGTAGAGAGACCCAGTACTTC. As protein: CASSFGTGGRETQYF.

V and J are TRBV5-1 and TRBJ2-7; TRBD2 might be the D (5 bases). Trimming removed 4 bases at V and 0 bases at J, with 8 bases between. Germline CDR1 is SGHRS and CDR2 is YFSETQ. The CDR3 covers 13 residues. The CDR3 DNA sequence: TGCGCCAGCAGCGTAGACTACTCCTACGAGCAGTACTTC. Encoded protein: CASSVDYSYEQYF.

The CDR3 loop is CASSIDRGAGYTF. CDR3 DNA sequence: TGCGCCAGCAGCATTGACAGGGGTGCCGGCTACACCTTC. The J gene is TRBJ1-2, the V gene TRBV5-1, with TRBD1 matching over 8 bases. The CDR3 sequence is 13 residues long. Germline V gene sequence: CDR1 SGHRS, CDR2 YFSETQ. V lost 4 bases to trimming and J lost 8 bases; unmatched junction nucleotides: 7.